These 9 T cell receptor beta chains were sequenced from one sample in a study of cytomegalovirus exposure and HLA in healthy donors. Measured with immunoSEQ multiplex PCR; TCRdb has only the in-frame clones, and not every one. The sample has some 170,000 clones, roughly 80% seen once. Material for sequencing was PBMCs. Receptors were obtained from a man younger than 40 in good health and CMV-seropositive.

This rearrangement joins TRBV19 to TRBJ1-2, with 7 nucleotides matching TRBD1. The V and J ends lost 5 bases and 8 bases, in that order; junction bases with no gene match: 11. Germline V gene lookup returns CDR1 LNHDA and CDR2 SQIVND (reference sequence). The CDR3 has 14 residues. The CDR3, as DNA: TGTGCCAGTAGTCCCGACAGGGCCCCACTAGGCTACACCTTC. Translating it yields CASSPDRAPLGYTF.

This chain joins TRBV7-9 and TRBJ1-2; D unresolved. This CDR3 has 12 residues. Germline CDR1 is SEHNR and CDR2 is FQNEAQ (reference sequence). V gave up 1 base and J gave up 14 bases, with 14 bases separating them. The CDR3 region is CASSLETWVHTF. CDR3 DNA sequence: TGTGCCAGCAGCTTAGAGACATGGGTGCATACCTTC.

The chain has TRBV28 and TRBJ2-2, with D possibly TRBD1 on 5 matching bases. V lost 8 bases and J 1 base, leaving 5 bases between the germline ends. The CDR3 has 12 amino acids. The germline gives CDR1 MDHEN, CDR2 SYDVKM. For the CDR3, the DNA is TGTGCCAGCGGACAGAACACCGGGGAGCTGTTTTTT. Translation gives CASGQNTGELFF.

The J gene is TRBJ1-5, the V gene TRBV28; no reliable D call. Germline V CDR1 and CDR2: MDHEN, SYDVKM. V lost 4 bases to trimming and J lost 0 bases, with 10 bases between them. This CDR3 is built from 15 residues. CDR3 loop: CASSSDTYSNQPQHF. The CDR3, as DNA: TGTGCCAGCAGTTCAGACACCTATAGCAATCAGCCCCAGCATTTT. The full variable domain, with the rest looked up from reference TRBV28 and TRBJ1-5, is DVKVTQSSRYLVKRTGEKVFLECVQDMDHENMFWYRQDPGLGLRLIYFSYDVKMKEKGDIPEGYSVSREKKERFSLILESASTNQTSMYLCASSSDTYSNQPQHFGDGTRLSIL.

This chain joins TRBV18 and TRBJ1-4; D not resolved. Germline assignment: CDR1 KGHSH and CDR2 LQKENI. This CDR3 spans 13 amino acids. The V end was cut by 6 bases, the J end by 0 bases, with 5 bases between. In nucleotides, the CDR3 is TGTGCCAGCTCCGGAGCAACTAATGAAAAACTGTTTTTT. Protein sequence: CASSGATNEKLFF.

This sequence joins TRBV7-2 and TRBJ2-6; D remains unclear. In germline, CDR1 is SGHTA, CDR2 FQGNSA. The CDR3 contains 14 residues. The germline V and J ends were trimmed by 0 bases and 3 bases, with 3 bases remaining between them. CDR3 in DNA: TGTGCCAGCAGCTTAGCGAGTGGGGCCAACGTCCTGACTTTC. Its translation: CASSLASGANVLTF.

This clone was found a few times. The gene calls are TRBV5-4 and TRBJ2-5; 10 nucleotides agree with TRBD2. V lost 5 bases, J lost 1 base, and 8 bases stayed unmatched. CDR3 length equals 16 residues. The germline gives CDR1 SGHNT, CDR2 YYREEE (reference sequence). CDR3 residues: CASSVALAGVQETQYF. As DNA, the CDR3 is TGTGCCAGCAGTGTAGCCCTAGCGGGAGTCCAAGAGACCCAGTACTTC.

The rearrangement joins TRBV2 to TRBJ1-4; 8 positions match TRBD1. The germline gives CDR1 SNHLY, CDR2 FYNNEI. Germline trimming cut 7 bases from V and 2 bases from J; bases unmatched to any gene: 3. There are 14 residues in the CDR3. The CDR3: CASIDRGTNEKLFF. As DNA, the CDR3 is TGTGCCAGCATTGACAGGGGCACTAATGAAAAACTGTTTTTT.

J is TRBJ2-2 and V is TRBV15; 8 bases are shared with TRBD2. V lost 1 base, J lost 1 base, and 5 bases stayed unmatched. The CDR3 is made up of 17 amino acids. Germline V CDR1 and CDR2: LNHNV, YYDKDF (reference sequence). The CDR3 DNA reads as TGTGCCACCAGCAGAGCTCCTAGCGGGCGGAACACCGGGGAGCTGTTTTTT. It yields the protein CATSRAPSGRNTGELFF. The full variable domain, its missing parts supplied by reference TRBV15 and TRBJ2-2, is DAMVIQNPRYQVTQFGKPVTLSCSQTLNHNVMYWYQQKSSQAPKLLFHYYDKDFNNEADTPDNFQSRRPNTSFCFLDIRSPGLGDTAMYLCATSRAPSGRNTGELFFGEGSRLTVL.